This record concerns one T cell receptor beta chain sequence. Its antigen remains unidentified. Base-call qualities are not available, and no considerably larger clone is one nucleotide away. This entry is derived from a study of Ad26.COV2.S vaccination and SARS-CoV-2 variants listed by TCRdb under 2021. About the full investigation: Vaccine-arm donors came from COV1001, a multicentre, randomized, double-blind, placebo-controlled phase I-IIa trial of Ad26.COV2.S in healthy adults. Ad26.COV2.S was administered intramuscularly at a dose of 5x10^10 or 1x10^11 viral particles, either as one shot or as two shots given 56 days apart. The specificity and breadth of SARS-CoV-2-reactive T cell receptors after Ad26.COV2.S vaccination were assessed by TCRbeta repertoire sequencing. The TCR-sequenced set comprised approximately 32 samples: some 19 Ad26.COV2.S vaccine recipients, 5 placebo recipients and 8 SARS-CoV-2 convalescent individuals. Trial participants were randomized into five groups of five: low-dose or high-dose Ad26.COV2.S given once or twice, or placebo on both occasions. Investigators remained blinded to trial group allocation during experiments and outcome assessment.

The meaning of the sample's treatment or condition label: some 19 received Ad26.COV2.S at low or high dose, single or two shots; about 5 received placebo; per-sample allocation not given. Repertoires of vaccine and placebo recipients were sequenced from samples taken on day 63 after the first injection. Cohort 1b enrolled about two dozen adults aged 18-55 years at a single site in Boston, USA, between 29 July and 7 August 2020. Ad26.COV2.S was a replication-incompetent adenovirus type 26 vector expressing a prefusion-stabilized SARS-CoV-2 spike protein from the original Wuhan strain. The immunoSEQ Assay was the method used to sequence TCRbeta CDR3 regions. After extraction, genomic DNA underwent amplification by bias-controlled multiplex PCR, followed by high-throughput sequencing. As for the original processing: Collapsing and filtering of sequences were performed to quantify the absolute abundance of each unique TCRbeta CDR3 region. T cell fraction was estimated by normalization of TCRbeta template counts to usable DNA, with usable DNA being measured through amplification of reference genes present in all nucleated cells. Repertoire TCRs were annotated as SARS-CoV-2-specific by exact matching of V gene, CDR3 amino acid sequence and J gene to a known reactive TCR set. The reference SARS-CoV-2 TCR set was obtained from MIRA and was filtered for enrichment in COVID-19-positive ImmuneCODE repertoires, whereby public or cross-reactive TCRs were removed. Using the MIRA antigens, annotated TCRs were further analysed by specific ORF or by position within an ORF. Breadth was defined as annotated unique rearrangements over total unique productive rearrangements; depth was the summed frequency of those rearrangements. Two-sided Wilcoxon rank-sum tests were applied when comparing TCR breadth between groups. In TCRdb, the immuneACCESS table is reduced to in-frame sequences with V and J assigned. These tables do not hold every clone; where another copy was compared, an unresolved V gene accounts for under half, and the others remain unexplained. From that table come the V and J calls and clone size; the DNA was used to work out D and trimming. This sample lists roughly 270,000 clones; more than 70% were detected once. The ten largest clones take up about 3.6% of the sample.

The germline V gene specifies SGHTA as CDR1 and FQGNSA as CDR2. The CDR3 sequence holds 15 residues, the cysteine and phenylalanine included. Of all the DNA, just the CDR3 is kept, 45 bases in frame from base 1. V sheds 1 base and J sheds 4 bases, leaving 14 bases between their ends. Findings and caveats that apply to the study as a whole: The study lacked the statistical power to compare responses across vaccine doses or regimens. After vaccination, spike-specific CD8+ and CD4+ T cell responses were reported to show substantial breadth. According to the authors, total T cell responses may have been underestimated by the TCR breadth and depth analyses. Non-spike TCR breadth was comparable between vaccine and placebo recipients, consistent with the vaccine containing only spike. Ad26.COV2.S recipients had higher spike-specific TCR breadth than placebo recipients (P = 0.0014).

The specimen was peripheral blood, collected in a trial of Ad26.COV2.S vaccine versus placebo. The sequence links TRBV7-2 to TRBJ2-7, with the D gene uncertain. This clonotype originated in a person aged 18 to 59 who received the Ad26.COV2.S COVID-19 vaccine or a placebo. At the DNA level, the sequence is TGTGCCAGCAGCTTAGTGCCGAACCACCTATACGAGCAGTACTTC. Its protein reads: CASSLVPNHLYEQYF.